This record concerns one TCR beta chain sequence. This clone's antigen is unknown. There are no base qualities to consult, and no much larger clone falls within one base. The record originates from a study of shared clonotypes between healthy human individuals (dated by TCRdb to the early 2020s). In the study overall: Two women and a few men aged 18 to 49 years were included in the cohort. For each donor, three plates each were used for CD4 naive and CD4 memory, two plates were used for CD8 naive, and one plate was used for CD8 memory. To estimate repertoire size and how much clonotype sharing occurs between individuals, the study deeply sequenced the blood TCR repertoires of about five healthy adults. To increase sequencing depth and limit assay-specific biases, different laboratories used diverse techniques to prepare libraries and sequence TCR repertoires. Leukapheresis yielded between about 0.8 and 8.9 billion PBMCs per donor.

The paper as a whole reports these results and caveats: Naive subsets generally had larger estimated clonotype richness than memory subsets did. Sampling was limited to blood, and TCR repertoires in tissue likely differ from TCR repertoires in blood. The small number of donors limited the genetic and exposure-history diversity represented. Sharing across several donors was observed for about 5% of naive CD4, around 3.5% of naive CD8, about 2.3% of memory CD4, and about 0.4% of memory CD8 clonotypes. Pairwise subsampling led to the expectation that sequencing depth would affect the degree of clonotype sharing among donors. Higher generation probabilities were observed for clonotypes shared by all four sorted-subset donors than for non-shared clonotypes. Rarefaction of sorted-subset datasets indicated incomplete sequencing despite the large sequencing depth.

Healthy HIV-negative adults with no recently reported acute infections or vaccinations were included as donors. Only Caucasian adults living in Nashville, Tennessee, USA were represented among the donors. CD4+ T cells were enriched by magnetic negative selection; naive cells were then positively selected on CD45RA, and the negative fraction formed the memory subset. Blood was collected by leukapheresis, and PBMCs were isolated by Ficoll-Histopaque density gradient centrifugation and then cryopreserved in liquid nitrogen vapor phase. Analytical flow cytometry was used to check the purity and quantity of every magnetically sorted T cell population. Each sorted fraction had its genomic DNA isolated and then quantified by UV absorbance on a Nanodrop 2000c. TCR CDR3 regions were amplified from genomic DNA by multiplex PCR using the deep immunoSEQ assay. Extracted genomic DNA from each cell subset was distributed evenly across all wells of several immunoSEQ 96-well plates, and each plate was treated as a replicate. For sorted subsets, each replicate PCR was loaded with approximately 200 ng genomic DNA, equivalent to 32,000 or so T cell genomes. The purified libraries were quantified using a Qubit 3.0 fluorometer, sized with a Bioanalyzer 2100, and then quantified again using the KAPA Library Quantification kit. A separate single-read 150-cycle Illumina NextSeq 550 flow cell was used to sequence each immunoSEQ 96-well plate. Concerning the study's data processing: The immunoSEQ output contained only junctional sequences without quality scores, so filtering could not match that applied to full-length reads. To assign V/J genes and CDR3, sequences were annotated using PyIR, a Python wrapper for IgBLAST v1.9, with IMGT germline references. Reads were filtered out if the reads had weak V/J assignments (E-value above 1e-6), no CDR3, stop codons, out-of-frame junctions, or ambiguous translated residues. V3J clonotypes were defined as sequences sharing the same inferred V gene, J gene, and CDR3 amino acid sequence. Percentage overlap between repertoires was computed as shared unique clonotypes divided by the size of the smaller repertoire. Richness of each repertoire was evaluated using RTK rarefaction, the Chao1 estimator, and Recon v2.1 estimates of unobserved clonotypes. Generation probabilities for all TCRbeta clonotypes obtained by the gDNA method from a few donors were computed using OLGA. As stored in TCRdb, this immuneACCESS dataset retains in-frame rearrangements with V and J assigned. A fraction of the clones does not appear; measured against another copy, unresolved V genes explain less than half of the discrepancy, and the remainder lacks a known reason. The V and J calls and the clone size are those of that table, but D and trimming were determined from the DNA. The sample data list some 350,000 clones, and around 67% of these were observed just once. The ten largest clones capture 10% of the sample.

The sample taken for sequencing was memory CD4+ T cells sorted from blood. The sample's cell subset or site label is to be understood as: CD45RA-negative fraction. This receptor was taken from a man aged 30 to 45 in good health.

The CDR3 protein sequence reads: CASSLRRAGGGKEQFF. The DNA is TGTGCCAGCAGCCTCCGCCGGGCAGGCGGAGGGAAGGAGCAGTTCTTC. Rearrangement joined TRBV7-8 to TRBJ2-1, and perhaps TRBD2 as D gene, on 6 matching bases. Per the germline V gene, SGHVS is the CDR1 and FQNEAQ is the CDR2. V is reduced by 5 bases and J by 10 bases, leaving a spacing of 24 bases between them. From its cysteine to its phenylalanine, the CDR3 spans 16 amino acids. Solely the CDR3 DNA is kept, with 48 bases framed from the first base.